This TCR beta chain was recorded in a study of technical replicates of blood from a handful of donors. The CDR3 runs to 18 residues. Profiled with immunoSEQ multiplex PCR; TCRdb holds only in-frame clones, not every one. The sample carries around 83,000 clones, approximately 94% recorded once. The sequence came from a human donor in good health. V usage is TRBV21-1 and J usage is TRBJ2-1; the DNA was not compared with TRBD2, the D call given in the table. TRBV21-1 is reported as a pseudogene. The sequenced material came from T cells isolated from PBMCs. In DNA, the CDR3 is TGTGCCAGCAGCAAACCCCGGGGACTAGCGGGAGATCTATGTGAGCAGTTCTTC. Protein sequence: CASSKPRGLAGDLCEQFF.